The clone carrying this T cell receptor beta chain was counted only a few times. Its antigen is currently unknown. The data derive from a study of beta chain features in type 1 diabetes. Isolated RNA was reverse transcribed in full, so expressed TCRB transcripts were sequenced. The assay was immunoSEQ multiplex PCR, and TCRdb's table has in-frame clones only and misses some. Here the sample spans approximately 170,000 clones, about 7.8% being singletons. Notes on the study in general: Patients' naive, central memory and Treg TCRB repertoires seemed closer to one another than those of healthy donors. Shorter TCRB CDR3s, moderately but significantly so, were found in Type 1 diabetes patients in all four CD4+ subsets.

J gave up 5 bases and V 0 bases, and 7 bases lay outside the gene matches. CDR3 size: 15 residues. Germline V gene sequence: CDR1 SGDLS, CDR2 YYNGEE. The genes are TRBV9 and TRBJ2-5, with 7 nucleotides matching TRBD1. The receptor was derived from a middle-aged woman with type 1 diabetes. Sequenced: central memory CD4+ T cells from blood. The CDR3: CASSVEGASYETQYF. The CDR3 DNA follows: TGTGCCAGCAGCGTAGAGGGGGCTAGCTACGAGACCCAGTACTTC.